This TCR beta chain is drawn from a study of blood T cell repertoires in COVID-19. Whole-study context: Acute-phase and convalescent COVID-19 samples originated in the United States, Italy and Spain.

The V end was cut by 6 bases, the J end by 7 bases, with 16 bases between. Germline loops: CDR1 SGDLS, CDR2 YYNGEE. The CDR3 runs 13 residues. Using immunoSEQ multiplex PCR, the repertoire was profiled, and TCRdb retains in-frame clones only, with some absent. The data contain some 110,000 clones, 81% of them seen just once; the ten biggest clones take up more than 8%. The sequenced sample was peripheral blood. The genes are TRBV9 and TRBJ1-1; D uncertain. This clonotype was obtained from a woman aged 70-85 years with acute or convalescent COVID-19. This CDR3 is CASTKSVGGEAFF. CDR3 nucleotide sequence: TGTGCCAGCACCAAGTCCGTAGGCGGTGAAGCTTTCTTT.